This is a list of T cell receptor beta chains from one sample in a study of T cell responses to AZD1222 COVID-19 vaccine. Clones were read by immunoSEQ multiplex PCR, and TCRdb kept only the in-frame ones, dropping some. This sample has roughly 170,000 clones; 87% occur once, and the top ten carry about 3%. The sample in question was peripheral blood, obtained on day 0 of AZD1222 vaccination. Receptors originate from an adult in good health. CDR3s include the opening cysteine and the closing phenylalanine or tryptophan. D genes are given only for firm matches. Clone size is given for some rows only: seen once, a few or many times, or a class if the clone is expanded.

clone_size: NA; d_call: NA; v_call: TRBV11-3; j_call: TRBJ2-1; cdr3_aa: CASSLGAGEIYNEQFF; cdr3_nt: TGTGCCAGCAGCTTAGGGGCAGGGGAAATCTACAATGAGCAGTTCTTC
clone_size: NA; d_call: TRBD1; v_call: TRBV7-9; j_call: TRBJ1-1; cdr3_aa: CASSTQGFNTEAFF; cdr3_nt: TGTGCCAGCAGCACACAGGGGTTCAACACTGAAGCTTTCTTT
clone_size: NA; d_call: NA; v_call: TRBV19; j_call: TRBJ1-1; cdr3_aa: CASTQWGTEAFF; cdr3_nt: TGTGCCAGTACCCAGTGGGGGACAGAAGCTTTCTTT
clone_size: NA; d_call: NA; v_call: TRBV11-2; j_call: TRBJ1-2; cdr3_aa: CASSLGGNYGYTF; cdr3_nt: TGTGCCAGCAGCTTAGGAGGGAACTATGGCTACACCTTC
clone_size: NA; d_call: NA; v_call: TRBV6-5; j_call: TRBJ2-7; cdr3_aa: CASSYSHGTSYEQYF; cdr3_nt: TGTGCCAGCAGTTACTCACACGGGACCTCCTACGAGCAGTACTTC
clone_size: NA; d_call: NA; v_call: TRBV3-1/TRBV3-2; j_call: TRBJ1-4; cdr3_aa: CASSRGSEKLFF; cdr3_nt: TGTGCCAGCAGCCGAGGTAGTGAAAAACTGTTTTTT
clone_size: NA; d_call: NA; v_call: TRBV21-1; j_call: TRBJ2-7; cdr3_aa: CASSNETVAGDCF; cdr3_nt: TGTGCCAGCAGCAATGAGACGGTAGCGGGTGATTGCTTC
clone_size: NA; d_call: TRBD1; v_call: TRBV27; j_call: TRBJ1-6; cdr3_aa: CASSLGLGQGSYNSPLHF; cdr3_nt: TGTGCCAGCAGTTTAGGGCTGGGACAGGGCTCCTATAATTCACCCCTCCACTTT
clone_size: NA; d_call: NA; v_call: TRBV19; j_call: TRBJ2-7; cdr3_aa: CASSHDLKYEQYF; cdr3_nt: TGTGCCAGTAGCCACGACTTGAAATACGAGCAGTACTTC
clone_size: NA; d_call: NA; v_call: TRBV6-6; j_call: TRBJ2-5; cdr3_aa: CASRTPQETQYF; cdr3_nt: TGTGCCAGCAGGACGCCCCAAGAGACCCAGTACTTC
clone_size: NA; d_call: NA; v_call: TRBV10-3; j_call: TRBJ2-7; cdr3_aa: CAISESAGFFEQYF; cdr3_nt: TGTGCCATCAGTGAGTCGGCAGGGTTCTTCGAGCAGTACTTC
clone_size: once; d_call: NA; v_call: TRBV18; j_call: TRBJ1-5; cdr3_aa: CASSPSLDGNQPQHF; cdr3_nt: TGTGCCAGCTCACCGTCATTGGACGGGAATCAGCCCCAGCATTTT